This T cell receptor (beta chain) comes out of a study of control samples from healthy donors and cancer patients. V lost 5 bases and J lost 0, with 8 bases in between. Germline V gives CDR1 LNHDA, CDR2 SQIVND (reference sequence). The CDR3 runs to 14 residues. The method was immunoSEQ multiplex PCR; TCRdb's version includes in-frame clones alone and lacks a portion of them. Found here are about 410,000 clones, 90% of them singletons; the top ten hold over 5.5%. The V and J genes are TRBV19 and TRBJ2-4; D may correspond to TRBD1 or TRBD2 (5 bases each). This TCR derives from a man aged 40-50 years with head and neck cancer. The specimen sequenced was PBMCs. CDR3 in amino acids: CASSAGGAKNIQYF. The CDR3 DNA is TGTGCCAGTAGTGCTGGGGGAGCCAAAAACATTCAGTACTTC.